This T cell receptor beta chain originates from a study of T cell changes during pregnancy in multiple sclerosis. Profiling relied on immunoSEQ multiplex PCR, and the TCRdb table lists in-frame clones only, not all of them. Of roughly 80,000 clones in the sample, 93% were seen once. Germline CDR1 MDHEN, CDR2 SYDVKM. This CDR3 has 12 residues. V was clipped by 6 bases and J by 6 bases, with 11 bases between them. The source was peripheral blood, collected in the second trimester of pregnancy. The clonotype comes from a female donor with multiple sclerosis, enrolled in a pregnancy study. The chain carries TRBV28 and TRBJ1-2, with D unresolved. CDR3 sequence: CASSQARDGYTF. For the CDR3, the DNA is TGTGCCAGCAGCCAAGCCCGTGATGGCTACACCTTC.